The sequence of this TCR beta chain was determined in a study of T cells after yellow fever vaccination. The wider study: Fractions of low cell number were prepared using SMART-Seq v4 Ultra Low Input. Study-wide results and caveats: The secondary response showed a weaker magnitude and a faster peak, day 5 versus 15.

This clonotype was found many times. TCRdb analysed the 5' RACE reads with MiXCR anew, one entry per CDR3 protein. The table records over 35,000 distinct CDR3 sequences, around 6.4% of them present only once. The CDR3 length is 14 residues. CDR1 SGHRS and CDR2 YFSETQ come from the germline V gene. The V segment lost 5 bases and the J segment 4 bases; nucleotides outside the gene matches: 8. The V gene is TRBV5-1, the J gene TRBJ2-7; 8 bases match TRBD1. The sequence derives from a man under 40 who received the YFV17D yellow fever vaccine. Sample: PBMCs, either bulk or a sorted T-cell subset (CD4+, CD8+, memory, or dextramer-sorted; not recorded which), taken 45 days after the yellow fever booster vaccination. The CDR3 bases are TGCGCCAGCAGGAAGGGACAGGACACGTACGAGCAGTACTTC. Encoded protein: CASRKGQDTYEQYF. The variable domain in full, with the rest retrieved from reference TRBV5-1 and TRBJ2-7, is KAGVTQTPRYLIKTRGQQVTLSCSPISGHRSVSWYQQTPGQGLQFLFEYFSETQRNKGNFPGRFSGRQFSNSRSEMNVSTLELGDSALYLCASRKGQDTYEQYFGPGTRLTVT.